This T cell receptor (beta chain) emerged from a study of OX40 agonist ivuxolimab in advanced cancers. As for the study in general: It was permissible to have had prior anti-PD-1, anti-PD-L1 or anti-CTLA-4 therapy, and less than 45% had some.

Overall study findings and caveats: Those patients achieving a partial response at 0.1-3.0 mg/kg showed among the lowest clonal expansion.

On this clone: Its target is unknown.

Data came from immunoSEQ multiplex PCR; TCRdb stores just in-frame clones and leaves some out. The sample has about 70,000 clones, roughly 78% seen once; the top ten hold around 5%. V lost 9 bases and J lost 0, with 16 bases in between. Germline CDR1 reads LNHDA; CDR2 reads SQIVND (reference sequence). This CDR3 contains 15 residues. Sequenced material: CD4+ or CD8+ T cells sorted from blood, taken in a trial of the OX40 agonist ivuxolimab. The rearrangement uses TRBV19 and TRBJ2-3; a possible D gene is TRBD2 (6 bases). The TCR comes from an adult with an advanced solid tumor such as melanoma, head and neck, liver or kidney cancer. The chain's CDR3 is CASTRTGVSTDTQYF. The CDR3 DNA sequence: TGTGCCAGCACCCGAACGGGGGTGAGCACAGATACGCAGTATTTT. Full variable domain (rest looked up from reference TRBV19 and TRBJ2-3): DGGITQSPKYLFRKEGQNVTLSCEQNLNHDAMYWYRQDPGQGLRLIYYSQIVNDFQKGDIAEGYSVSREKKESFPLTVTSAQKNPTAFYLCASTRTGVSTDTQYFGPGTRLTVL.